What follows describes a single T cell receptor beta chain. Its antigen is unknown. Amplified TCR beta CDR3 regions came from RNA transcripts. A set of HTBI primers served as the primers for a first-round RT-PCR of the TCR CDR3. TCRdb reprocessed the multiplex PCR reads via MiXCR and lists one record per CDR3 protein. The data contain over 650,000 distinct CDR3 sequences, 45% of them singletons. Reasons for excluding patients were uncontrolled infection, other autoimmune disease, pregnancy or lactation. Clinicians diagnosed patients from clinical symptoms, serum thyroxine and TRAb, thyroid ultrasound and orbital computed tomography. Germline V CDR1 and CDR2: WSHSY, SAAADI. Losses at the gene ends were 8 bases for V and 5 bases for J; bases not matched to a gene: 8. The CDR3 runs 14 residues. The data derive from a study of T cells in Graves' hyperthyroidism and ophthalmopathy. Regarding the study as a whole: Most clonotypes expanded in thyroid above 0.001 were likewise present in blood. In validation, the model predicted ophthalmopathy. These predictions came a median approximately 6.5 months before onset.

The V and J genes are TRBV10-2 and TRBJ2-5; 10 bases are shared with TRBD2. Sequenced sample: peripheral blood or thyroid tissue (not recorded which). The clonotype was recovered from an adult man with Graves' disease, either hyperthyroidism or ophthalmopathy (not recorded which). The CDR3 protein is CASAALAGVETQYF. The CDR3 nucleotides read TGCGCCAGCGCCGCTCTAGCGGGAGTCGAGACCCAGTACTTC.